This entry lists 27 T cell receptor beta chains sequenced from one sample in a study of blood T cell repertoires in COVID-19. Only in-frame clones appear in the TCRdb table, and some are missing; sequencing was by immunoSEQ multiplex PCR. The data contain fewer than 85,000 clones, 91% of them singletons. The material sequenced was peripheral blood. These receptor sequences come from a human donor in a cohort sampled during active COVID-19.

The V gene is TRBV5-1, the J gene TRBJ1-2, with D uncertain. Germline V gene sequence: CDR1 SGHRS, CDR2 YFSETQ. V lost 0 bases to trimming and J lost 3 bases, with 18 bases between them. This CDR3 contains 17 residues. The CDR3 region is CASSLVFFRRLDYGYTF. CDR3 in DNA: TGCGCCAGCAGCTTGGTTTTTTTTCGGAGGCTCGACTATGGCTACACCTTC.

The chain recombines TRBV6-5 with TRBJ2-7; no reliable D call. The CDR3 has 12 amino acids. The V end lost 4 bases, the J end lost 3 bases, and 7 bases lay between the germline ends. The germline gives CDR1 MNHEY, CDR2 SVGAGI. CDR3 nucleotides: TGTGCCAGCAGTTTTAGAGGCTACGAGCAGTACTTC. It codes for CASSFRGYEQYF.

CDR3 in amino acids: CASSTGTGSYEQYF. The DNA for the CDR3 is TGTGCCAGCAGTACGGGGACAGGCTCCTACGAGCAGTACTTC. The rearrangement links TRBV7-8 to TRBJ2-7; 8 nucleotides match TRBD1. This CDR3 contains 14 residues. The J segment lost 0 bases and the V segment lost 6 bases, leaving 4 bases of the junction unmatched. Germline CDR1 and CDR2: SGHVS and FQNEAQ.

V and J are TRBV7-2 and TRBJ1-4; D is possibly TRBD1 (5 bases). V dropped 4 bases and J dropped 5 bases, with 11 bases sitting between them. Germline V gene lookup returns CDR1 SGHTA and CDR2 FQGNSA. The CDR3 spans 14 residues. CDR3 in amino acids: CASSSRVGNEKLFF. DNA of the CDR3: TGTGCCAGCAGCTCCAGGGTCGGGAATGAAAAACTGTTTTTT.

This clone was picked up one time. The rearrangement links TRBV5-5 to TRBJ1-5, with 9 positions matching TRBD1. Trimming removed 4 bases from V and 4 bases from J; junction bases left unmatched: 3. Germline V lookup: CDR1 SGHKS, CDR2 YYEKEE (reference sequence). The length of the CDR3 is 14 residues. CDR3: CASSKTGGNQPQHF. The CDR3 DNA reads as TGTGCCAGCAGCAAGACAGGGGGAAATCAGCCCCAGCATTTT.

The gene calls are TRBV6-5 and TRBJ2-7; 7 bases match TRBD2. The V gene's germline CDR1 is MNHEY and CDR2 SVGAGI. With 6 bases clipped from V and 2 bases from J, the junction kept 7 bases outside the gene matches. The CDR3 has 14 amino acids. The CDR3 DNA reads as TGTGCCAGCAGGGGAAGCGGGGACGCCTACGAGCAGTACTTC. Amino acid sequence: CASRGSGDAYEQYF.

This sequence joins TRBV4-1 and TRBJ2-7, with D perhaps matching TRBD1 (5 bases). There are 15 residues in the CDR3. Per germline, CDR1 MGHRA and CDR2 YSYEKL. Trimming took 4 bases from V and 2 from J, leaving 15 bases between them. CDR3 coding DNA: TGCGCCAGCAGCCGAAGGACAAACGAGGCCTACGAGCAGTACTTC. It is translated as CASSRRTNEAYEQYF.

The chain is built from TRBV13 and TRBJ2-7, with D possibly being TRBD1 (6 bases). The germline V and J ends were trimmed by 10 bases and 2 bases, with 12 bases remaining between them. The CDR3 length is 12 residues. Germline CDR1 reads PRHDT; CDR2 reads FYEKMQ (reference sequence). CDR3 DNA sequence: TGTGCCATCGGGACACCAACCTACGAGCAGTACTTC. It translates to CAIGTPTYEQYF.

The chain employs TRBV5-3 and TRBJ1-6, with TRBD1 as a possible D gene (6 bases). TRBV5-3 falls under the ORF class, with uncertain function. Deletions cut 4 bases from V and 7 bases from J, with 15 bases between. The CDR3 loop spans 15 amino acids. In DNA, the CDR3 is TGTGCCAGAAGCCGCCTACAGGGTAGGAATTCACCCCTCCACTTT. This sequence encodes CARSRLQGRNSPLHF.

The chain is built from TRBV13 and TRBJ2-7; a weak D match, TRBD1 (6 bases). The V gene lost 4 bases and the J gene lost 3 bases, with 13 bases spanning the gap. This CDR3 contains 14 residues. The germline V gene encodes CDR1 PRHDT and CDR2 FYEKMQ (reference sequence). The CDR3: CASSSTRGHYEQYF. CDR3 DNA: TGTGCCAGCAGCTCAACTAGGGGACACTACGAGCAGTACTTC.

The CDR3, as DNA: TGTGCTAGTGGTTTGGTGGGACTAGCGGGCGCTAAGACCTACGAGCAGTACTTC. As protein: CASGLVGLAGAKTYEQYF. This rearrangement joins TRBV12-5 to TRBJ2-7, with TRBD2 matching over 12 bases. Losses at the gene ends were 0 bases for V and 2 bases for J; bases not matched to a gene: 8. Looked up from germline, CDR1 is LGHNT and CDR2 is FRNRAP. There are 18 residues in the CDR3. The entire variable domain, with the rest obtained from reference TRBV12-5 and TRBJ2-7, is as follows: DARVTQTPRHKVTEMGQEVTMRCQPILGHNTVFWYRQTMMQGLELLAYFRNRAPLDDSGMPKDRFSAEMPDATLATLKIQPSEPRDSAVYFCASGLVGLAGAKTYEQYFGPGTRLTVT.

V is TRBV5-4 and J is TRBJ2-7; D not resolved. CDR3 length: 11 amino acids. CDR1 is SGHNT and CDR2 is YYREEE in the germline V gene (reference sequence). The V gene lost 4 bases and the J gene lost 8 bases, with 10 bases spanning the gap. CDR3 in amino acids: CASSDLRKQYF. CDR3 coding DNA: TGTGCCAGCAGCGATCTACGAAAGCAGTACTTC.

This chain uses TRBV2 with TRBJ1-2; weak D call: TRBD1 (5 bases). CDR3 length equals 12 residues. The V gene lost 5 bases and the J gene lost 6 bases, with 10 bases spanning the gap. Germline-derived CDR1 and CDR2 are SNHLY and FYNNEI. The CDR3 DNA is TGTGCCAGCAGTATCCAAGGGGATGGCTACACCTTC. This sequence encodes CASSIQGDGYTF.

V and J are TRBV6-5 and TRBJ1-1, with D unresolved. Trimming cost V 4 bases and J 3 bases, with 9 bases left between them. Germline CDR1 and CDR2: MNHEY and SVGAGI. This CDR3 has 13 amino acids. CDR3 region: CASSFLFDTEAFF. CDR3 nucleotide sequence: TGTGCCAGCAGTTTCCTTTTTGACACTGAAGCTTTCTTT.

In DNA, the CDR3 is TGTGCCAGCAGCACCGGGACTTATGGCTACACCTTC. This gives the protein CASSTGTYGYTF. V gene TRBV5-6 combines with J gene TRBJ1-2, with D maybe TRBD1 (5 bases). The CDR3 is 12 amino acids. V was pared by 4 bases and J by 5 bases, with 9 bases between. CDR1 is SGHDT, CDR2 YYEEEE, per germline.

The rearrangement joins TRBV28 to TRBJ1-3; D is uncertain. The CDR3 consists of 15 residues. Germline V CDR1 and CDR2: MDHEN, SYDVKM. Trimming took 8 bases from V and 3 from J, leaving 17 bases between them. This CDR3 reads CASSYRVGGGNTIYF. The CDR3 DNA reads TGTGCCAGCTCCTACCGGGTCGGAGGTGGAAACACCATATATTTT.

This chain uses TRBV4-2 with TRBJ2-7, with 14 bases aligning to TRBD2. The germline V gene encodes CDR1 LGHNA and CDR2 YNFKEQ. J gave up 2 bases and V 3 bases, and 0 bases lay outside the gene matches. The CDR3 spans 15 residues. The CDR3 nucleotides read TGTGCCAGCAGCCAGGGACTAGCGGGGGCCTACGAGCAGTACTTC. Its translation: CASSQGLAGAYEQYF.

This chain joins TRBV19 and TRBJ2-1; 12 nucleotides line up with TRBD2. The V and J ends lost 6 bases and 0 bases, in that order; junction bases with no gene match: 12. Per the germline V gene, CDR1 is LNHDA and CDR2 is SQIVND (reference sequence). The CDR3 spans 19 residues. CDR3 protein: CASSGVTSGGLSSYNEQFF. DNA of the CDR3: TGTGCCAGTAGCGGAGTGACTAGCGGGGGCCTTAGCTCCTACAATGAGCAGTTCTTC.

As DNA, the CDR3 is TGTGCCTGGAGTCCCCCCTGGGGGGGGATGGAATCCTACGAGCAGTACTTC. This gives the protein CAWSPPWGGMESYEQYF. This chain joins TRBV30 and TRBJ2-7; 7 bases align to TRBD2. The ends lost 2 bases at V and 1 base at J; junction bases unmatched: 14. This CDR3 has 17 amino acids. In germline, CDR1 is GTSNPN, CDR2 SVGIG (reference sequence).

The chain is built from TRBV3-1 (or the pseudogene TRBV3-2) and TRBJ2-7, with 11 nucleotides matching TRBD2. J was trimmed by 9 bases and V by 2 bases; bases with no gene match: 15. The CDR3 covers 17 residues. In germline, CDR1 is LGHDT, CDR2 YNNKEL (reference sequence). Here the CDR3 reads CASSQPSRLAGISPQYF. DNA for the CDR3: TGTGCCAGCAGCCAACCATCCCGACTAGCGGGGATCTCGCCGCAGTACTTC.

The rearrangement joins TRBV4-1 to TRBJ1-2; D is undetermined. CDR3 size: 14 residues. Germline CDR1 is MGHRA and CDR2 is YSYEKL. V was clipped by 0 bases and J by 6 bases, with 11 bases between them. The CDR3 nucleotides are TGCGCCAGCAGCCAAGATACTACTAAGCATGGCTACACCTTC. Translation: CASSQDTTKHGYTF.

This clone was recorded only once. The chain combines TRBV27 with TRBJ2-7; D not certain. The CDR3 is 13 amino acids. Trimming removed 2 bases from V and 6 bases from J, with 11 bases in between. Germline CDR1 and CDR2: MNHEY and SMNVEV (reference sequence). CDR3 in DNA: TGTGCCAGCAGTTTAAGCGCGGTGGGCGAGCAGTACTTC. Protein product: CASSLSAVGEQYF.

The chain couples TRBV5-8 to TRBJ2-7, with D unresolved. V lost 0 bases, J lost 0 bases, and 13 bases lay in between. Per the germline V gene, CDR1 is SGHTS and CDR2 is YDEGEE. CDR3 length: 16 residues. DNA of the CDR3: TGTGCCAGCAGCTTGGGTGAGGCAGTCCACTCCTACGAGCAGTACTTC. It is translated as CASSLGEAVHSYEQYF.

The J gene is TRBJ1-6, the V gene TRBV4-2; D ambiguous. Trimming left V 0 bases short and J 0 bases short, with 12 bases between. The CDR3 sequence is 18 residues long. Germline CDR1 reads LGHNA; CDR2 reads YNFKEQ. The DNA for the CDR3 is TGTGCCAGCAGCCAAGAAGATCCCGCGAGCTCCTATAATTCACCCCTCCACTTT. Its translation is CASSQEDPASSYNSPLHF.

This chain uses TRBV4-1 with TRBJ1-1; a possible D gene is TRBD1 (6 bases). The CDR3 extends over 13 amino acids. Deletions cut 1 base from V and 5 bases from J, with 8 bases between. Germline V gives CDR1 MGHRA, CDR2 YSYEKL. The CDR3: CASSQVGGTEAFF. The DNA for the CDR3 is TGCGCCAGCAGCCAAGTAGGGGGAACTGAAGCTTTCTTT.

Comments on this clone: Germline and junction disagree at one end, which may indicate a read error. The CDR3 region is CSVVSFGGKGYGHTF. The CDR3 coding sequence is TGCAGCGTTGTTAGTTTCGGAGGAAAGGGTTATGGCCACACCTTC. This chain uses TRBV29-1 with TRBJ1-2; D gene unclear. This CDR3 contains 15 residues. CDR1 and CDR2 from the germline V gene are SQVTM and ANQGSEA.

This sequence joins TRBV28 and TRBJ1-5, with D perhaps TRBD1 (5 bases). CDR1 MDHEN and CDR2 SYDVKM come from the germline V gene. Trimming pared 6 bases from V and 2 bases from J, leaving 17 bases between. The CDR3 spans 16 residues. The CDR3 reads CASSPLGGGGNQPQHF. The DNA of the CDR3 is TGTGCCAGCAGCCCCCTCGGGGGAGGGGGCAATCAGCCCCAGCATTTT.